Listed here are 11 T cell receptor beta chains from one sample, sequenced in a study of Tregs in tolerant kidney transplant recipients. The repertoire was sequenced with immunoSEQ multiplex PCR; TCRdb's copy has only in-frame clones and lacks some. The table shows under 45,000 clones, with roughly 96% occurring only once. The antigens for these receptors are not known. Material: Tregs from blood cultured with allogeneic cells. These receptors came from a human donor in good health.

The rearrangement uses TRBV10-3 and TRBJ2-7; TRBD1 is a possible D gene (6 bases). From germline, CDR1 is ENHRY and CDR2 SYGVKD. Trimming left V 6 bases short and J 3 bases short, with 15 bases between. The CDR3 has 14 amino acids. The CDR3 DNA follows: TGTGCCATCAGAGACCGGGACACTTACTACGAGCAGTACTTC. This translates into CAIRDRDTYYEQYF.

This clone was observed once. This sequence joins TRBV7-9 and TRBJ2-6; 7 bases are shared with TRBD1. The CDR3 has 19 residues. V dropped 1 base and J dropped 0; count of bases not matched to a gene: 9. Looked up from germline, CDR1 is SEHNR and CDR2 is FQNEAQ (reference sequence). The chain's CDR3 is CASSLEFGTVVSGANVLTF. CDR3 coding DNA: TGTGCCAGCAGCTTAGAATTTGGGACAGTGGTCTCTGGGGCCAACGTCCTGACTTTC.

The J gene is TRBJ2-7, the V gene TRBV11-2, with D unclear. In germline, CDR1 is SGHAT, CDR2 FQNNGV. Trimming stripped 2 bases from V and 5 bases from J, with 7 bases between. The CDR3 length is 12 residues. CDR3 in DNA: TGTGCCAGCAGCTTAACGGCCAACGAGCAGTACTTC. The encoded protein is CASSLTANEQYF.

The CDR3 sequence is CASSLVRNTEAFF. The DNA of the CDR3 is TGTGCCAGCAGCTTAGTACGGAACACTGAAGCTTTCTTT. The V call is TRBV7-9, the J call TRBJ1-1, with no clear D. Germline-derived CDR1 and CDR2 are SEHNR and FQNEAQ (reference sequence). The V and J ends lost 1 base and 1 base respectively, with 4 bases between them. The CDR3 length is 13 residues. The whole variable domain, remainder taken from reference TRBV7-9 and TRBJ1-1, is DTGVSQNPRHKITKRGQNVTFRCDPISEHNRLYWYRQTLGQGPEFLTYFQNEAQLEKSRLLSDRFSAERPKGSFSTLEIQRTEQGDSAMYLCASSLVRNTEAFFGQGTRLTVV.

The DNA for the CDR3 is TGTGCCAGCAGCTTGAGAGGGGGCAACACCGGGGAGCTGTTTTTT. Translating gives CASSLRGGNTGELFF. The chain joins TRBV5-5 to TRBJ2-2, with 7 nucleotides matching TRBD1. The CDR3 sequence is 15 residues long. Germline V CDR1 and CDR2: SGHKS, YYEKEE (reference sequence). V trimming: 1 base; J trimming: 2 bases; junction bases outside the gene matches: 2.

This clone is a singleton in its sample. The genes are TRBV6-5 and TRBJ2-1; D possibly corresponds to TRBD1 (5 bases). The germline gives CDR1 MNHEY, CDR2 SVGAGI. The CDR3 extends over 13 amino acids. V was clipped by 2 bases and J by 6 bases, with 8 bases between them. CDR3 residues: CASSYVRGNEQFF. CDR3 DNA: TGTGCCAGCAGTTACGTAAGGGGCAATGAGCAGTTCTTC.

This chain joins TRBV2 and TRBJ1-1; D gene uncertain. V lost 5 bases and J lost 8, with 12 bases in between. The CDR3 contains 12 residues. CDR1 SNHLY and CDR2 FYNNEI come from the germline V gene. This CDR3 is CASSSAGLEAFF. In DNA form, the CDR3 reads TGTGCCAGCAGTTCCGCGGGCCTGGAAGCTTTCTTT.

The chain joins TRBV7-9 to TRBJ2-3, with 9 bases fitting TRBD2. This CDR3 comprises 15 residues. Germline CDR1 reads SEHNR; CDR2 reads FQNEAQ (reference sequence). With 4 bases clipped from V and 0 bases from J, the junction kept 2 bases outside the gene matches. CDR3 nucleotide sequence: TGTGCCAGCAGCTGGGGACTAGCTAGCACAGATACGCAGTATTTT. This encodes CASSWGLASTDTQYF.

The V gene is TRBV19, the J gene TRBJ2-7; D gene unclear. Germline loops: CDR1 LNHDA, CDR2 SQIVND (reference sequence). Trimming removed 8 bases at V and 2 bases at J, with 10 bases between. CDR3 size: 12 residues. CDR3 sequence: CASGNTPYEQYF. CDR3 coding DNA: TGTGCCAGTGGCAATACGCCCTACGAGCAGTACTTC.

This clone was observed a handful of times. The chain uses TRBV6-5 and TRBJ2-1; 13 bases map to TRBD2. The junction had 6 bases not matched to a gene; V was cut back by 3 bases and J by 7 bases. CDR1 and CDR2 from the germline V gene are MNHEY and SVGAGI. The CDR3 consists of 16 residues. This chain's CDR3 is CASSYIGLAGVNEQFF. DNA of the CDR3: TGTGCCAGCAGTTATATCGGACTAGCGGGAGTTAATGAGCAGTTCTTC.

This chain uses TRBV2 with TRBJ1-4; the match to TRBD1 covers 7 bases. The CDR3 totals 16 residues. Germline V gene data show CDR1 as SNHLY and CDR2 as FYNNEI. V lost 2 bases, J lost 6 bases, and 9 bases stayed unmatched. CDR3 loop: CASSERETGIYEKLFF. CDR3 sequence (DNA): TGTGCCAGCAGTGAACGGGAGACAGGGATTTATGAAAAACTGTTTTTT.